One sample yielded the 2 T cell receptor beta chains listed below, sequenced in a study of blood T cell repertoires in COVID-19. Sequencing was performed with immunoSEQ multiplex PCR; in TCRdb, only in-frame clones are kept and a portion is missing. The sample consists of around 200,000 clones, 88% of them appearing once. Sequenced material: PBMCs or T cells enriched from blood (not recorded which). The receptors derive from a woman between 25 and 40 years old who had recovered from COVID-19.

This chain joins TRBV19 and TRBJ1-1; D possibly corresponds to TRBD1 (5 bases). V lost 3 bases to trimming and J lost 3 bases, with 11 bases between them. This CDR3 has 14 amino acids. The V gene's germline CDR1 is LNHDA and CDR2 SQIVND (reference sequence). CDR3 nucleotide sequence: TGTGCCAGTAGTATTCGCTTAGGGGACACTGAAGCTTTCTTT. This translates into CASSIRLGDTEAFF.

The J gene is TRBJ1-2, the V gene TRBV2; 8 positions agree with TRBD1. Germline V gives CDR1 SNHLY, CDR2 FYNNEI. CDR3 length equals 15 residues. The J segment lost 4 bases and the V segment lost 7 bases, leaving 11 bases of the junction unmatched. In DNA, the CDR3 is TGTGCCAGCAAGGGGGGGACAGGTTACCTCTATGGCTACACCTTC. Protein sequence: CASKGGTGYLYGYTF. Looking up the rest from reference TRBV2 and TRBJ1-2 gives the full variable domain: EPEVTQTPSHQVTQMGQEVILRCVPISNHLYFYWYRQILGQKVEFLVSFYNNEISEKSEIFDDQFSVERPDGSNFTLKIRSTKLEDSAMYFCASKGGTGYLYGYTFGSGTRLTVV.